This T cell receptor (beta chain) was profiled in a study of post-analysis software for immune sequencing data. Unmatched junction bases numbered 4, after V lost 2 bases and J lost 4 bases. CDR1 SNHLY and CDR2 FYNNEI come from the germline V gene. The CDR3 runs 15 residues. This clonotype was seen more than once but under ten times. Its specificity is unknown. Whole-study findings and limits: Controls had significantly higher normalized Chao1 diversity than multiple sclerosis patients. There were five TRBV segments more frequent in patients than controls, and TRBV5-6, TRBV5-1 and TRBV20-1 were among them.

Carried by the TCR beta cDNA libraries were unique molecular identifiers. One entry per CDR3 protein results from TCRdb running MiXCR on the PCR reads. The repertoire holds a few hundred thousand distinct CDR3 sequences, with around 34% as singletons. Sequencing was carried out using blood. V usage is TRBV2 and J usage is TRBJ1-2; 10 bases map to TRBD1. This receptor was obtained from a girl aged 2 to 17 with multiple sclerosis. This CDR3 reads CASSERQGASYGYTF. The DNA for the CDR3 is TGTGCCAGCAGTGAAAGACAGGGGGCCTCCTATGGCTACACCTTC.